The following is a T cell receptor beta chain sequence with its context. The antigen it binds to is not known. Base qualities are not at hand, and no much larger clone is one base apart. V is reduced by 3 bases and J by 1 base, leaving a spacing of 10 bases between them. Taken from cysteine to phenylalanine, the CDR3 has 15 residues. Solely the CDR3 DNA is kept, with 45 bases framed from the first base. The germline V gene yields KGHSH for CDR1 and LQKENI for CDR2. The CDR3 regions of human TCRbeta chains were analyzed by immunosequencing. As for the authors' bioinformatics: Repertoire TCRs were checked for matches against a reference library of SARS-CoV-2-specific TCRs that had been generated using the MIRA antigen-specificity platform. Breadth meant the fraction of unique TCRs that were SARS-CoV-2-associated, whereas depth meant the fraction of total T cells that were SARS-CoV-2-associated. Using the MIRA data, each spike-specific TCR was mapped to the spike region that the TCR reacts to and placed in a CD4 or CD8 class. Log10-transformed breadth and depth values were compared by one-way ANOVA with Sidak's multiple comparisons tests. TCRdb took over this immuneACCESS table, retaining in-frame rearrangements with V and J assigned. Such tables are incomplete; in checked studies, under half of the missing clones stem from an unresolved V gene, and the remainder is unexplained. V and J calls and clone size are given by that table; D and trimming were obtained from the DNA. The sample profile shows some 100,000 clones; 80% to 95% of them were found once. The leading ten clones occupy under 2% of the sample.

This sample was included in a study of T cell responses to AZD1222 COVID-19 vaccine (dated by TCRdb to the early 2020s). About the investigation overall: AZD1222 recipients with second doses at about 4 weeks or about 12 weeks were pooled, because spike-specific TCR depth and breadth did not differ between schedules. A total of over 230 trial participants underwent TCR sequencing, of whom 200 to 220 had received two doses of AZD1222 and roughly 26 had received two doses of the MenACWY control vaccine. Trial participants were enrolled by age into subgroups of 18-55, 56-69 and 70-plus years, and roughly 150, 30 and 60 TCR-sequenced participants, respectively, were included in these subgroups.

Explained via the paper, the time point label denotes: baseline before first vaccination. The vaccinee samples were drawn from two UK trials, COV001 and COV002, one of which was a single-blind randomized controlled phase 2/3 trial testing AZD1222 (ChAdOx1 nCoV-19) in healthy adults. Trial participant PBMC samples were collected at day 0 and day 28 after the second dose for TCRbeta chain sequencing. General findings and caveats noted by the study authors: Vaccine-associated CD4 TCRs spanned the whole spike protein, with dominant responses in regions 160-218 and 743-854. Most participants were white British and females outnumbered males, and the authors suggested that clonal diversity may have been underestimated. Because no samples from the day 14 peak response were available, repertoires could be characterized only after the peak T cell response. Epitopes outside the regions mutated in the B.1.351 and B.1.1.7 variants were reportedly recognized by nearly half of the unique spike-specific TCRs. Conclusions about previously exposed vaccinees were limited because only six AZD1222 recipients were SARS-CoV-2 seropositive at baseline. In the small 56-69-year group, the increase in depth fell short of significance, most likely because of low power. After two AZD1222 doses, both the breadth and the depth of spike-specific TCRs were significantly higher than at day 0 and than in MenACWY recipients.

The source was peripheral blood, collected on day 0 of AZD1222 vaccination. The sequence is built from TRBV18 and TRBJ1-3; TRBD1 is a weak D gene call, 6 bases matching. The origin of this receptor is an adult in good health. The nucleotide sequence reads TGTGCCAGCTCACCTGGCAGGGGATCTGGAAACACCATATATTTT. Translated, it reads CASSPGRGSGNTIYF.